This entry describes one TCR beta chain. For CDR3 and TCR beta VDJ profiling, genomic DNA was the template used. TCRdb itself ran the reads through MiXCR, one entry per CDR3 protein. The sample shows 150,000 to 180,000 distinct CDR3 sequences, just over 50% of them seen only once. CD8+CD57+ cell expansion had been shown by flow cytometry in patients chosen for sequencing. The data are from a study of CD8+CD57+ T cells in acquired aplastic anemia. Study in general: Recorded DNA amounts for sorted CD4+ and CD8+ cells had an average of roughly 3.4 ug.

Sequencing was carried out using sorted CD4+, CD8+, or CD8+CD57+ T cells (not recorded which) from PBMCs. This sequence originates from a human donor with aplastic anemia.

This CDR3 reads CATSTGRVGPFQPQHF. CDR3 coding DNA: TGTGCCACCAGCACCGGGAGGGTGGGGCCTTTTCAGCCCCAGCATTTT. The chain couples TRBV15 to TRBJ1-5; the D gene is possibly TRBD1 (5 bases). Trimming pared 4 bases from V and 6 bases from J, leaving 19 bases between. Germline CDR1 and CDR2: LNHNV and YYDKDF (reference sequence). This CDR3 has 16 residues. Looking up the rest from reference TRBV15 and TRBJ1-5 gives the full variable domain: DAMVIQNPRYQVTQFGKPVTLSCSQTLNHNVMYWYQQKSSQAPKLLFHYYDKDFNNEADTPDNFQSRRPNTSFCFLDIRSPGLGDTAMYLCATSTGRVGPFQPQHFGDGTRLSIL.